Listed below are T cell receptor beta chains from one sample, sequenced in a study of cytomegalovirus exposure and HLA in healthy donors. The assay was immunoSEQ multiplex PCR, and TCRdb's table has in-frame clones only and misses some. The specimen's table records under 250,000 clones. The source material was PBMCs. The receptor source for this set is a girl aged 2-10 years in good health and CMV-seropositive. Each CDR3 is given with its conserved first and last residue. D genes are given only for firm matches.

j_call | d_call | v_call | cdr3_nt | cdr3_aa
TRBJ2-1 | TRBD2 | TRBV19 | TGTGCCAGTAGTATAGATAGGTCTAGGACTAGCGGGAGGATAAATGAGCAGTTCTTC | CASSIDRSRTSGRINEQFF
TRBJ1-1 | NA | TRBV5-1 | TGCGCCAGCAGCTTGGACCGGTCGAACACTGAAGCTTTCTTT | CASSLDRSNTEAFF
TRBJ2-3 | NA | TRBV7-9 | TGTGCCAGCAGCGTTTATACCCCGGAGGAGGGTACGCAGTATTTT | CASSVYTPEEGTQYF
TRBJ1-5 | TRBD1 | TRBV28 | TGCGCCAGCAGTTCGGGACAGGGAGGTCAGCCCCAGCATTTT | CASSSGQGGQPQHF
TRBJ2-5 | TRBD1 | TRBV7-8 | TGTGCCAGCAGCAACCGGGACAGGGACGAGACCCAGTACTTC | CASSNRDRDETQYF
TRBJ2-1 | NA | TRBV28 | TGTGCCAGCAGTTTTGGGGGACTTTTCAATGAGCAGTTCTTC | CASSFGGLFNEQFF
TRBJ1-1 | NA | TRBV29-1 | TGCAGCGCACAAGTCATGAACACTGAAGCTTTCTTT | CSAQVMNTEAFF
TRBJ1-4 | NA | TRBV2 | TGTGCCAGCAGTGAGAGATCAACTAATGAAAAACTGTTTTTT | CASSERSTNEKLFF
TRBJ1-2 | NA | TRBV14 | TGTGCCAGCAGCCAAGATCGAGTGTATGGCTACACCTTC | CASSQDRVYGYTF
TRBJ2-7 | TRBD2 | TRBV7-2 | TGTGCCAGCAGCTCGGAAGCGGGAAAATTCTACGAGCAGTACTTC | CASSSEAGKFYEQYF
TRBJ2-7 | NA | TRBV5-1 | TGCGCCAGCTGGGCGACCTACGAGCAGTACTTC | CASWATYEQYF
TRBJ1-6 | NA | TRBV27 | TGTGCCAGCAGTTCAAGGGGCGGCTATAATTCACCCCTCCACTTT | CASSSRGGYNSPLHF
TRBJ2-7 | TRBD2 | TRBV11-2 | TGTGCCAGCAGCCTAGGGCGGGGGGACCTCACCCACGAGCAGTACTTC | CASSLGRGDLTHEQYF
TRBJ2-1 | TRBD2 | TRBV7-6 | TGTGCCAGCAGCTTAGAGTCGGCGGGAGGGGACAATGAGCAGTTCTTC | CASSLESAGGDNEQFF
TRBJ2-7 | NA | TRBV2 | TGTGCCAGCAGGGGCTCAACTCACGAGCAGTACTTC | CASRGSTHEQYF
TRBJ2-1 | NA | TRBV19 | TGTGCCAGTAGTATTAAGGGGGCGGGAAATATTGTGAGCTCCTACAATGAGCAGTTCTTC | CASSIKGAGNIVSSYNEQFF
TRBJ2-1 | TRBD2 | TRBV5-5 | TGTGCCAGCAGCCCACTGAGAGCGGGAGTCTACAATGAGCAGTTCTTC | CASSPLRAGVYNEQFF
TRBJ2-7 | TRBD1 | TRBV6-5 | TGTGCCAGCAGCCCAACGGGACAGTCGGGGTACGAGCAGTACTTC | CASSPTGQSGYEQYF
TRBJ1-2 | NA | TRBV27 | TGTGCCAGCAGGGACACCCACTATGGCTACACCTTC | CASRDTHYGYTF
TRBJ1-2 | TRBD1 | TRBV6-5 | TGTGCCAGCAGCAGGGGGAATGGCTACACCTTC | CASSRGNGYTF
TRBJ1-5 | TRBD1 | TRBV19 | TGTGCCAGTAGTATCTGGGGACAGGGGGGCAATCAGCCCCAGCATTTT | CASSIWGQGGNQPQHF
TRBJ2-6 | NA | TRBV29-1 | TGCAGCGTTTGGGCCATACTCCGATCTGGGGCCAACGTCCTGACTTTC | CSVWAILRSGANVLTF
TRBJ1-1 | TRBD1 | TRBV10-1 | TGCGCCAGCAGCTTGCGACAGGGTGGGCCTGAAGCTTTCTTT | CASSLRQGGPEAFF
TRBJ1-5 | NA | TRBV28 | TGTGCCAGCAGTTTAATAGGGGTTCAGCCCCAGCATTTT | CASSLIGVQPQHF
TRBJ2-6 | TRBD1 | TRBV5-1 | TGCGCCAGCACTCAATTGAAACCATCACCACAAGGGGGCGAACGAACTGGGGCCAACGTCCTGACTTTC | CASTQLKPSPQGGERTGANVLTF
TRBJ2-7 | NA | TRBV6-6 | TGTGCCAGCAGTTACACCCCCGAGGACTACCCCTACGAGCAGTACTTC | CASSYTPEDYPYEQYF
TRBJ1-2 | TRBD1 | TRBV5-4 | TGTGCCAGCAGCTTGGGACAGGGAGACTATGGCTACACCTTC | CASSLGQGDYGYTF
TRBJ2-1 | TRBD2 | TRBV5-6 | TGTGCCAGCAGCTTTAGGCTAGCGGGAGCGAATGAGCAGTTCTTC | CASSFRLAGANEQFF
TRBJ2-2 | NA | TRBV7-8 | TGTGCCAGCAGCTTACGCCAGGGTGGAGCCGCGAACACCGGGGAGCTGTTTTTT | CASSLRQGGAANTGELFF
TRBJ2-2 | TRBD2 | TRBV4-1 | TGCGCCAGCAGTCCGGGAGGACGGACCGGGGAGCTGTTTTTT | CASSPGGRTGELFF
TRBJ2-2 | NA | TRBV4-1 | TGCGCCAGCAGCCAAGAATTCCTTACAGCGAACACCGGGGAGCTGTTTTTT | CASSQEFLTANTGELFF
TRBJ1-1 | TRBD1 | TRBV5-1 | TGCGCCAGCAGCCCTACAGAGGGGGCGCTTTATAGGGCTTTCTTT | CASSPTEGALYRAFF
TRBJ1-3 | NA | TRBV6-5 | TGTGCCAGCAGTTTTTCCGGCTCGCAGGCTGGAAACACCATATATTTT | CASSFSGSQAGNTIYF
TRBJ2-5 | TRBD1 | TRBV5-1 | TGCGCCAGCAGCCGAACAGGGGGTGAGCGGCAAGAGACCCAGTACTTC | CASSRTGGERQETQYF
TRBJ2-3 | TRBD2 | TRBV7-2 | TGTGCCAGCAGCCCGCGGCATTTAGCGGGAGGCACGCAGTATTTT | CASSPRHLAGGTQYF
TRBJ1-2 | TRBD1 | TRBV5-1 | TGCGCCAGCAGCTTTAAGGGACAGAATTTATACTATGGCTACACCTTC | CASSFKGQNLYYGYTF
TRBJ2-1 | TRBD2 | TRBV19 | TGTGCCAGTAGTATCCTGGCTAGCGGATCCAATGAGCAGTTCTTC | CASSILASGSNEQFF
TRBJ1-1 | NA | TRBV5-4 | TGTGCCAGCAGCTTACCAGGGATTTACACTGAAGCTTTCTTT | CASSLPGIYTEAFF
TRBJ2-7 | TRBD2 | TRBV6-5 | TGTGCCAGCAGGCCTAGCGGGGACCACTACGAGCAGTACTTC | CASRPSGDHYEQYF
TRBJ1-2 | NA | TRBV6-6 | TGTGCCAGCAGACACCAGACAACTTCTAACTATGGCTACACCTTC | CASRHQTTSNYGYTF
TRBJ2-3 | TRBD2 | TRBV7-7 | TGTGCTAGCAGCTTAGCGGAAAAGGGGACTAGCGGGCCCACAGATACGCAGTATTTT | CASSLAEKGTSGPTDTQYF
TRBJ2-5 | TRBD2 | TRBV28 | TGTGCCAGCAGTCCCCCCGGGACTAGCGGGAGAGGATGGGAGACCCAGTACTTC | CASSPPGTSGRGWETQYF
TRBJ2-1 | TRBD2 | TRBV28 | TGTGCCAGCAGTATAGCGGGGCCCACCTACAATGAGCAGTTCTTC | CASSIAGPTYNEQFF
TRBJ2-2 | NA | TRBV30 | TGTGCCTGCCGAGGTCAAAACACCGGGGAGCTGTTTTTT | CACRGQNTGELFF
TRBJ1-3 | NA | TRBV28 | TGTGCCAGCAGTTTCGGCAGGGGAAACACCATATATTTT | CASSFGRGNTIYF
TRBJ1-2 | TRBD1 | TRBV9 | TGTGCCAGCAGCGTAGCACGGGACAGACCCGCTAACTATGGCTACACCTTC | CASSVARDRPANYGYTF
TRBJ2-7 | NA | TRBV5-1 | TGCGCCAGCAGCCCCCTCCCCCGCTACGAGCAGTACTTC | CASSPLPRYEQYF
TRBJ1-5 | TRBD1 | TRBV2 | TGTGCCAGCAGCCGACAGGGGGTTGGTCAGCCCCAGCATTTT | CASSRQGVGQPQHF
TRBJ2-7 | TRBD2 | TRBV5-6 | TGTGCCAGCAGCTTTAGCGGGAGCCTCTACGAGCAGTACTTC | CASSFSGSLYEQYF
TRBJ1-5 | TRBD1 | TRBV6-1 | TGTGCCAGCAGTGCGGACAGGGATGGTCAGCCCCAGCATTTT | CASSADRDGQPQHF
TRBJ1-5 | TRBD1 | TRBV2 | TGTGCCAGCAGTCCGACAGGGGCTTATAGCAATCAGCCCCAGCATTTT | CASSPTGAYSNQPQHF
TRBJ2-3 | TRBD2 | TRBV15 | TGTGCCACCAGCATCCTAGCGGGAGTCGGGACAGATACGCAGTATTTT | CATSILAGVGTDTQYF
TRBJ1-4 | NA | TRBV5-6 | TGTGCCAGCAGCTCAGCGGGGGGGGAAAAACTGTTTTTT | CASSSAGGEKLFF